This T cell receptor (beta chain) was documented in a study of blood T cell repertoires in COVID-19. Profiling relied on immunoSEQ multiplex PCR, and the TCRdb table lists in-frame clones only, not all of them. The table has roughly 360,000 clones, roughly 90% seen once. Recruitment covered about two dozen US areas and drew participants whose ages spanned roughly 18 to 100 years. Per germline, CDR1 DFQATT and CDR2 SNEGSKA (reference sequence). With 7 bases removed from V and 7 bases from J, the gap between germline ends came to 13 bases. CDR3 size: 11 residues. This clonotype was obtained from a woman aged 30 to 39 with acute COVID-19. V gene TRBV20-1 combines with J gene TRBJ1-2; no reliable D call. The sequencing sample was made of PBMCs or T cells enriched from blood (not recorded which). The CDR3 region is CSGRHNSGYTF. In DNA, the CDR3 is TGCAGTGGCAGACACAATTCTGGCTACACCTTC.